The rows below give T cell receptor beta chains drawn from one sample of a study of radiotherapy plus CTLA-4 blockade in lung cancer. The assay was immunoSEQ multiplex PCR, and TCRdb's table has in-frame clones only and misses some. The profile shows 90,000 to 130,000 clones, 70% to 85% of them singletons. Sequencing used peripheral blood, obtained from a patient treated with radiotherapy plus ipilimumab. The source is a human donor with non-small cell lung cancer that progressed on radiotherapy plus ipilimumab. Some clones in this sample may be carry-over from other donors' samples. Both conserved end residues are part of each CDR3. D genes are given only for firm matches. Expanded clones get a size class; other rows say once, few or many, or leave the size out.

CASSPLTASGYEQYF | TGTGCCAGCAGCCCTTTGACCGCGAGTGGGTACGAGCAGTACTTC | TRBV4-2 | - | - | TRBJ2-7
CAIRRPGPNTEAFF | TGTGCCATCCGAAGGCCAGGGCCGAACACTGAAGCTTTCTTT | TRBV10-3 | - | - | TRBJ1-1
CASSYRGQGGGGYTF | TGTGCCAGCAGTTACAGGGGACAGGGGGGAGGTGGCTACACCTTC | TRBV6-5 | TRBD1 | - | TRBJ1-2
CAISDGDRTNYGYTF | TGTGCCATCAGTGATGGAGACAGGACTAACTATGGCTACACCTTC | TRBV10-3 | - | - | TRBJ1-2
CSVFRTGLGYTF | TGCAGCGTCTTCAGGACAGGGCTCGGCTACACCTTC | TRBV29-1 | TRBD1 | few | TRBJ1-2
CASSPGGGGYEQYF | TGCGCCAGCAGCCCGGGGGGCGGCGGGTACGAGCAGTACTTC | TRBV5-1 | - | - | TRBJ2-7
CASTRRSVNTEAFF | TGTGCCAGTACCCGGAGGAGTGTGAACACTGAAGCTTTCTTT | TRBV19 | - | - | TRBJ1-1
CASREQGKGNQPQHF | TGCGCCAGCAGGGAACAGGGGAAGGGCAATCAGCCCCAGCATTTT | TRBV10-1 | TRBD1 | few | TRBJ1-5
CASSARDTRSNEQFF | TGTGCCAGCAGCGCCCGGGACACCCGGTCCAATGAGCAGTTCTTC | TRBV11-3 | - | - | TRBJ2-1
CASSLDRVSYEQYF | TGTGCCAGCAGTTTAGACAGGGTCTCCTACGAGCAGTACTTC | TRBV2 | TRBD1 | - | TRBJ2-7
CASSANRGPQETQYF | TGTGCCAGCTCAGCGAACAGGGGCCCCCAAGAGACCCAGTACTTC | TRBV18 | TRBD1 | - | TRBJ2-5
CASSPGGLTFADTQYF | TGTGCCAGCAGCCCTGGGGGGTTGACGTTCGCAGATACGCAGTATTTT | TRBV5-4 | - | - | TRBJ2-3
CASTPYPQGPNEQFF | TGTGCCAGCACCCCCTACCCCCAGGGCCCCAATGAGCAGTTCTTC | TRBV7-2 | - | - | TRBJ2-1
CASSDQGESPLHF | TGTGCCAGCAGTGACCAAGGGGAATCACCCCTCCACTTT | TRBV6-1 | - | - | TRBJ1-6
CASSYSVSELTQHF | TGTGCCAGCAGTTACTCTGTTTCGGAATTGACCCAGCATTTT | TRBV6-6 | - | once | TRBJ1-5
CASSFSVGNQPQHF | TGTGCCAGCAGCTTCAGCGTAGGCAATCAGCCCCAGCATTTT | TRBV7-9 | - | - | TRBJ1-5
CASSLGLLATGELFF | TGCGCCAGCAGCTTGGGGCTGTTGGCCACCGGGGAGCTGTTTTTT | TRBV5-1 | - | once | TRBJ2-2
CASPTGTSGAGDSYEQYF | TGTGCCAGCCCGACCGGGACTAGCGGGGCTGGGGACTCCTACGAGCAGTACTTC | TRBV6-4 | TRBD2 | once | TRBJ2-7
CASSYAPTGYYEQYF | TGTGCCAGCAGTTACGCTCCGACAGGCTATTACGAGCAGTACTTC | TRBV6-5 | - | - | TRBJ2-7
CASSNPRGRVYGYTF | TGTGCCAGCAGTAATCCCCGGGGCAGGGTTTATGGCTACACCTTC | TRBV6-1 | - | - | TRBJ1-2
CASSELGDRVMWKTEAFF | TGTGCCAGCAGTGAATTAGGGGACAGGGTGATGTGGAAAACTGAAGCTTTCTTT | TRBV6-1 | TRBD1 | - | TRBJ1-1
CASEGDRGYEQYF | TGTGCCAGCGAAGGGGACAGGGGTTACGAGCAGTACTTC | TRBV7-9 | TRBD1 | - | TRBJ2-7
CASSYSSNYEQYF | TGTGCCAGCAGTTACTCGTCGAATTACGAGCAGTACTTC | TRBV6-5 | - | - | TRBJ2-7
CSHRTYGYTF | TGCAGTCACCGGACTTATGGCTACACCTTC | TRBV20-1 | - | - | TRBJ1-2
CASSLVYNTEAFF | TGTGCCAGCAGCTTAGTATATAACACTGAAGCTTTCTTT | TRBV13 | - | - | TRBJ1-1
CASSQQFTGTGDSPLHF | TGCGCCAGCAGCCAGCAATTTACCGGGACAGGGGATTCACCCCTCCACTTT | TRBV4-3 | TRBD1 | - | TRBJ1-6
CASGFGGASDTQYF | TGTGCTAGTGGTTTCGGGGGGGCGTCAGATACGCAGTATTTT | TRBV12-5 | TRBD2 | - | TRBJ2-3
CASSSPNRVPGELFF | TGCGCCAGCAGCTCACCGAACAGGGTTCCCGGGGAGCTGTTTTTT | TRBV5-1 | - | - | TRBJ2-2